The source of this TCR beta chain is a study of shared clonotypes between healthy human individuals. The CDR3 is 13 amino acids. The V and J ends lost 1 base and 6 bases respectively, with 9 bases between them. Germline-derived CDR1 and CDR2 are MDHEN and SYDVKM. Produced via immunoSEQ multiplex PCR; TCRdb's table is partial and in-frame only. This repertoire shows millions of clones, just over 90% found once; its top ten account for 0.39%. The sequence derives from a man aged 18 to 29 in good health. Some clones in this sample may be carry-over from other donors' samples. The chain joins TRBV28 to TRBJ1-1, with D maybe TRBD1 (6 bases). Sample: naive CD4+ T cells from PBMCs. Regarding subset: CD45RA+ positively selected. The CDR3 nucleotides are TGTGCCAGCAGTTTATACAGGGAGGCTGAAGCTTTCTTT. Protein: CASSLYREAEAFF.